The 12 T cell receptor beta chains reported below all come from one sample, sequenced in a study of shared clonotypes between healthy human individuals. Assay: immunoSEQ multiplex PCR; the TCRdb copy retains only in-frame clones and omits some. Among 900,000 to 1,200,000 clones, about 80% were seen once, and the ten largest hold roughly 0.57%. The sequenced material came from memory CD4+ T cells from PBMCs. Sample subset: CD45RA-negative fraction. The receptors come from a man aged 18 to 30 in good health. Some clones in this sample may be carry-over from other donors' samples.

DNA of the CDR3: TGTGCCAGCAGTGCGATGGGGGGCGAGGAGACCCAGTACTTC. Residues: CASSAMGGEETQYF. The genes are TRBV2 and TRBJ2-5; the D gene could be TRBD1 or TRBD2 (6 bases each). The CDR3 is 14 residues long. The germline gives CDR1 SNHLY, CDR2 FYNNEI. The V gene lost 4 bases and the J gene lost 5 bases, with 14 bases spanning the gap.

This clone was picked up a small number of times. This chain joins TRBV6-1 and TRBJ2-1, with TRBD2 matching over 9 bases. Germline loops: CDR1 MNHNS, CDR2 SASEGT. The V and J ends lost 1 base and 9 bases, in that order; junction bases with no gene match: 10. The CDR3 sequence is 16 residues long. The CDR3 here is CASSEEGGRAVVEQFF. The CDR3 nucleotides are TGTGCCAGCAGTGAAGAGGGCGGGAGGGCCGTAGTTGAGCAGTTCTTC.

V usage is TRBV6-1 and J usage is TRBJ2-1; TRBD2 matches at 9 bases. Looked up from germline, CDR1 is MNHNS and CDR2 is SASEGT. CDR3 size: 15 residues. J was trimmed by 4 bases and V by 6 bases; bases with no gene match: 7. CDR3: CASSRGLAGYNEQFF. The CDR3 DNA reads TGTGCCAGCAGCAGAGGGCTAGCGGGATACAATGAGCAGTTCTTC.

The chain joins TRBV11-1 to TRBJ2-5, with D perhaps assigned TRBD1 or TRBD2 (5 bases each). Germline values: CDR1 SGHAT, CDR2 FQDESV (reference sequence). The CDR3 spans 14 residues. Trimming stripped 7 bases from V and 6 bases from J, with 18 bases between. In DNA form, the CDR3 reads TGTGCCAGCACCGGGACCCATAATAGGCAGACCCAGTACTTC. It specifies CASTGTHNRQTQYF.

The chain recombines TRBV7-2 with TRBJ2-7; D gene ambiguous. Trimming stripped 4 bases from V and 7 bases from J, with 14 bases between. The CDR3 runs to 13 residues. Germline CDR1 SGHTA, CDR2 FQGNSA. The CDR3 sequence is CASSSQSPSEQYF. The CDR3 DNA follows: TGTGCCAGCAGCTCCCAATCCCCCAGTGAGCAGTACTTC.

Comments on this clone: This clone may be a read error of a much larger clone one base away. This chain connects TRBV27 to TRBJ2-7; D tentatively reads TRBD1 or TRBD2 (5 bases each). Germline CDR1 is MNHEY and CDR2 is SMNVEV (reference sequence). V gave up 4 bases and J gave up 7 bases, with 26 bases separating them. This CDR3 is built from 17 residues. The chain's CDR3 is CASSSGFGATFPWEQYF. The CDR3 bases are TGTGCCAGCAGTTCGGGGTTTGGGGCGACTTTTCCTTGGGAGCAGTACTTC.

This clone showed up just once. The rearrangement joins TRBV5-4 to TRBJ2-1; D tentatively fits TRBD1 or TRBD2 (5 bases each). There are 14 residues in the CDR3. V lost 4 bases and J lost 4, with 12 bases in between. The germline V gene encodes CDR1 SGHNT and CDR2 YYREEE (reference sequence). This CDR3 is CASSPGTRYNEQFF. The CDR3 DNA follows: TGTGCCAGCAGCCCCGGGACGAGGTACAATGAGCAGTTCTTC.

The gene calls are TRBV27 and TRBJ1-3, with D tentatively TRBD1 (5 bases). This CDR3 is built from 16 residues. V lost 9 bases and J 4 bases, leaving 22 bases between the germline ends. Germline CDR1 and CDR2: MNHEY and SMNVEV (reference sequence). The CDR3, as DNA: TGTGCCAGGCAAATTAAAGCCGGGGGTCAGGGAAACACCATATATTTT. Its translation: CARQIKAGGQGNTIYF.

The chain employs TRBV4-2 and TRBJ2-1, with 7 bases that match TRBD2. The CDR3 loop spans 16 amino acids. With V trimmed by 3 bases and J by 9 bases, 14 bases remained unmatched. CDR1 and CDR2 from the germline V gene are LGHNA and YNFKEQ. The CDR3 loop is CASSHSRRESGGEQFF. Here the CDR3 DNA reads TGTGCCAGCAGCCATTCTCGGCGGGAGTCGGGTGGTGAGCAGTTCTTC.

This clone was detected once. The chain uses TRBV7-2 and TRBJ1-2; a weak D match, TRBD1 (5 bases). Germline loops: CDR1 SGHTA, CDR2 FQGNSA. There are 12 residues in the CDR3. With 11 bases removed from V and 5 bases from J, the gap between germline ends came to 15 bases. The DNA of the CDR3 is TGTGCCTGGGGGGGGATTGGGTATGGCTACACCTTC. Protein product: CAWGGIGYGYTF.

The CDR3 DNA follows: TGTGCCAGCAGTCCGGGGGTAACCTACAATGAGCAGTTCTTC. It yields the protein CASSPGVTYNEQFF. This chain links TRBV6-4 with TRBJ2-1, with D possibly being TRBD2 (6 bases). Trimming shortened V by 5 bases and J by 2 bases, and 10 bases separated the two germline ends. This CDR3 spans 14 amino acids. Germline V gene sequence: CDR1 MRHNA, CDR2 SNTAGT.

A few counts support this clone. The V call is TRBV7-2, the J call TRBJ2-3; D tentatively fits TRBD1 or TRBD2 (5 bases each). CDR3 length: 14 residues. Between the trimmed V and J ends, which lost 5 bases and 5 bases, there was a span of 14 bases. Germline CDR1 SGHTA, CDR2 FQGNSA. The CDR3 nucleotides are TGTGCCAGCAGCATGGGGCTAGCAGGAGATACGCAGTATTTT. Protein product: CASSMGLAGDTQYF. The entire variable domain, with the rest obtained from reference TRBV7-2 and TRBJ2-3, is as follows: GAGVSQSPSNKVTEKGKDVELRCDPISGHTALYWYRQSLGQGLEFLIYFQGNSAPDKSGLPSDRFSAERTGGSVSTLTIQRTQQEDSAVYLCASSMGLAGDTQYFGPGTRLTVL.